The 21 T cell receptor beta chains reported below all come from one sample, sequenced in a study of human T cells and chemical hapten exposure. Time point given: patch test 2, 6 weeks after DPC sensitization. Documented treatment: therapeutic diphenylcyclopropenone sensitization with weekly scalp DPC. MiXCR was run by TCRdb on the RACE reads, yielding one entry per CDR3 protein. The sample records tens of thousands of distinct CDR3 sequences, roughly 10% being singletons. This specimen was whole blood, taken in connection with sensitization to the hapten diphenylcyclopropenone (DPC). The receptors shown here come from a woman aged 25 to 39 with alopecia areata. Some clones in this sample may be carry-over from other donors' samples.

This clonotype has just a few counts. This chain joins TRBV6-1 and TRBJ1-3; no clear D gene. The CDR3 covers 16 residues. CDR1 and CDR2 from the germline V gene are MNHNS and SASEGT. V was pared by 2 bases and J by 0 bases, with 11 bases between. The chain's CDR3 is CASSELGGSSGNTIYF. The CDR3 DNA is TGTGCCAGCAGTGAATTGGGAGGAAGCTCTGGAAACACCATATATTTT.

This clonotype occurred many times. The chain links TRBV20-1 to TRBJ1-2; D is undetermined. CDR1 and CDR2 from the germline V gene are DFQATT and SNEGSKA (reference sequence). The CDR3 loop spans 12 amino acids. V lost 3 bases and J 2 bases, leaving 7 bases between the germline ends. The CDR3 DNA follows: TGCAGTGCTAGTACCCTAAACTATGGCTACACCTTC. Its protein product is CSASTLNYGYTF.

This clonotype has at least ten counts. The genes are TRBV6-6 and TRBJ1-5; TRBD1 might be the D (5 bases). Germline V CDR1 and CDR2: MNHNY, SVGAGI (reference sequence). Trimming took 2 bases from V and 5 from J, leaving 10 bases between them. The CDR3 is 14 amino acids. DNA for the CDR3: TGTGCCAGCAGTTACCCAGAGGGGTATCAGCCCCAGCATTTT. The encoded protein is CASSYPEGYQPQHF.

This chain uses TRBV6-2 or TRBV6-3 with TRBJ1-1; tentatively, D is TRBD1 (5 bases). Trimming stripped 5 bases from V and 10 bases from J, with 17 bases between. CDR3 length: 13 residues. Germline V CDR1 and CDR2: MNHEY, SVGEGT. In DNA, the CDR3 is TGTGCCAGCAGTCCGTCCGGGACCCCAGGAGCTTTCTTT. The encoded protein is CASSPSGTPGAFF.

The chain carries TRBV6-2 or TRBV6-3 and TRBJ1-1; D ambiguous. This CDR3 is 13 amino acids long. The V end was cut by 5 bases, the J end by 0 bases, with 7 bases between. Germline V gives CDR1 MNHEY, CDR2 SVGEGT. CDR3 nucleotides: TGTGCCAGCAGTCGACACCTGAACACTGAAGCTTTCTTT. Amino acid sequence: CASSRHLNTEAFF.

This clonotype was detected ten times or more. The chain combines TRBV20-1 with TRBJ1-2; 8 bases align to TRBD1. The CDR3 spans 13 residues. J was trimmed by 3 bases and V by 5 bases; bases with no gene match: 5. The germline CDR1 and CDR2 sequences are DFQATT and SNEGSKA (reference sequence). The DNA for the CDR3 is TGCAGTGCTGGACAGGGAGTAGACTATGGCTACACCTTC. It translates to CSAGQGVDYGYTF.

Ten or more counts support this clonotype. The chain joins TRBV2 to TRBJ2-3; D not resolved. Germline CDR1 SNHLY, CDR2 FYNNEI. This CDR3 spans 15 amino acids. V was cut by 4 bases and J by 5 bases, with 16 bases left in between. CDR3 DNA sequence: TGTGCCAGCAGTGCAACTCGGTCCCCACAAGATACGCAGTATTTT. The encoded protein is CASSATRSPQDTQYF.

The rearrangement joins TRBV27 to TRBJ1-1; D gene uncertain. Germline V gives CDR1 MNHEY, CDR2 SMNVEV (reference sequence). V lost 4 bases to trimming and J lost 0 bases, with 9 bases between them. CDR3 length: 14 amino acids. The CDR3 sequence: CASSSPSLNTEAFF. The CDR3 DNA follows: TGTGCCAGCAGTTCGCCAAGCTTGAACACTGAAGCTTTCTTT.

This clonotype was counted at least ten times. The chain carries TRBV7-7 and TRBJ2-1; D call uncertain. Germline V CDR1 and CDR2: SSHAT, FNYEAQ (reference sequence). V lost 2 bases, J lost 0 bases, and 8 bases lay in between. The CDR3 runs to 15 residues. DNA for the CDR3: TGTGCCAGCAGCTTAAGTCAGAGCTCCTACAATGAGCAGTTCTTC. Its translation is CASSLSQSSYNEQFF.

The chain couples TRBV6-2 or TRBV6-3 to TRBJ2-3; possible D gene TRBD2, 6 bases. CDR1 and CDR2 (germline): MNHEY, SVGEGT. This CDR3 has 21 amino acids. V lost 4 bases and J lost 2, with 31 bases in between. The DNA of the CDR3 is TGTGCCAGCAGTTTGTTAGGTCTTTACGGGAGCCCCCGGGTGGACACAGATACGCAGTATTTT. It codes for CASSLLGLYGSPRVDTDTQYF.

This clonotype was detected ten times or more. The rearrangement uses TRBV6-5 and TRBJ1-2; 9 nucleotides agree with TRBD1. Per the germline V gene, CDR1 is MNHEY and CDR2 is SVGAGI. The CDR3 sequence is 14 residues long. Trimming at V came to 6 bases and at J to 6 bases, leaving 8 bases not matched to a gene. The CDR3 DNA reads TGTGCCAGCAGGACACCGGGACAGGGTCATGGCTACACCTTC. Translation gives CASRTPGQGHGYTF.

Only a few counts were recorded for this clonotype. The rearrangement joins TRBV5-1 to TRBJ2-7; D may be TRBD1 (6 bases). Between the trimmed V and J ends, which lost 4 bases and 3 bases, there was a span of 14 bases. The CDR3 contains 14 residues. In germline, CDR1 is SGHRS, CDR2 YFSETQ. Here the CDR3 reads CASSPGTPLYEQYF. The CDR3, as DNA: TGCGCCAGCAGCCCCGGGACACCACTCTACGAGCAGTACTTC.

DNA for the CDR3: TGCAGTGCTAGAGACGCCGGACTAGCCAAAAACATTCAGTACTTC. Encoded protein: CSARDAGLAKNIQYF. The V gene is TRBV20-1, the J gene TRBJ2-4; the D gene is possibly TRBD2 (5 bases). The CDR3 is made up of 15 amino acids. Germline CDR1 and CDR2: DFQATT and SNEGSKA (reference sequence). Between the trimmed V and J ends, which lost 0 bases and 0 bases, there was a span of 9 bases.

This clonotype was detected ten times or more. V usage is TRBV28 and J usage is TRBJ2-2; 7 positions agree with TRBD2. With V trimmed by 2 bases and J by 4 bases, 16 bases remained unmatched. CDR3 length: 19 residues. Per the germline V gene, CDR1 is MDHEN and CDR2 is SYDVKM. CDR3 DNA: TGTGCCAGCAGTTTACTTCTTCTTCAAGACGGGGGGACCACCGGGGAGCTGTTTTTT. Protein product: CASSLLLLQDGGTTGELFF.

This clonotype appeared a few times. The J gene is TRBJ2-2, the V gene TRBV28; 12 nucleotides align to TRBD2. In germline, CDR1 is MDHEN, CDR2 SYDVKM. This CDR3 has 17 amino acids. V gave up 3 bases and J gave up 4 bases; unmatched junction bases: 6. CDR3: CASSFGLAGGRTGELFF. CDR3 sequence (DNA): TGTGCCAGCAGTTTCGGGCTAGCGGGAGGGCGCACCGGGGAGCTGTTTTTT.

This clonotype was seen only a few times. This chain uses TRBV7-6 with TRBJ1-1; D gene unclear. The CDR3 consists of 14 residues. Germline values: CDR1 SGHVS, CDR2 FNYEAQ. Trimming removed 2 bases from V and 4 bases from J, with 11 bases in between. CDR3 nucleotide sequence: TGTGCCAGCAGCTTAAGTGGAATGGGCACTGAAGCTTTCTTT. This codes for CASSLSGMGTEAFF.

Many counts were recorded for this clonotype. The chain is built from TRBV30 and TRBJ2-3, with unresolved D. Trimming removed 1 base at V and 0 bases at J, with 2 bases between. Per the germline V gene, CDR1 is GTSNPN and CDR2 is SVGIG (reference sequence). This CDR3 region has 12 residues. This CDR3 reads CAWSGSTDTQYF. Written as DNA, the CDR3 is TGTGCCTGGAGTGGTAGCACAGATACGCAGTATTTT.

This clonotype was found many times. The rearrangement links TRBV14 to TRBJ2-1, with D hard to call. The CDR3 spans 17 residues. The V and J ends lost 2 bases and 0 bases respectively, with 14 bases between them. Germline V gene sequence: CDR1 SGHDN, CDR2 FVKESK. The CDR3 bases are TGTGCCAGCAGCCAATACCACGGCTCTAGCTCCTACAATGAGCAGTTCTTC. Translated, it gives CASSQYHGSSSYNEQFF.

This clonotype has a count of ten or more. The chain couples TRBV29-1 to TRBJ2-3; weak D call: TRBD2 (6 bases). The germline CDR1 and CDR2 sequences are SQVTM and ANQGSEA. This CDR3 has 14 amino acids. The V and J ends lost 7 bases and 6 bases respectively, with 20 bases between them. CDR3 region: CSGSLAGPRDTQYF. Here the CDR3 DNA reads TGCAGCGGGTCATTGGCGGGGCCCCGGGATACGCAGTATTTT.

This clonotype was seen at least ten times. The chain uses TRBV7-2 and TRBJ2-3; TRBD1 agrees at 9 bases. The CDR3 totals 17 residues. CDR1 is SGHTA and CDR2 is FQGNSA in the germline V gene. J gave up 1 base and V 6 bases, and 11 bases lay outside the gene matches. The CDR3 spells CASSLLGGQGRTDTQYF. The CDR3 DNA is TGTGCCAGCAGTCTGCTTGGCGGACAGGGGCGCACAGATACGCAGTATTTT.

At least ten counts were recorded for this clonotype. This chain uses TRBV4-2 with TRBJ1-5; D is unresolved. Trimming left V 0 bases short and J 6 bases short, with 9 bases between. The CDR3 sequence is 14 residues long. Per germline, CDR1 LGHNA and CDR2 YNFKEQ. For the CDR3, the DNA is TGTGCCAGCAGCCAAGAAGCTATTAGTCAGCCCCAGCATTTT. This sequence encodes CASSQEAISQPQHF.